This T cell receptor beta chain is from a study of T cell responses to AZD1222 COVID-19 vaccine. This clone has a single count. Its antigen is unknown. The CDR3 spans 14 residues. V lost 3 bases and J lost 1, with 8 bases in between. Germline loops: CDR1 SGHDT, CDR2 YYEEEE. Findings of the study overall: CD4 TCRs linked to vaccination spanned spike, dominating at 160-218 and 743-854. Most donors were white British and more were female, and clonal diversity was possibly underestimated. Of the AZD1222 recipients, only five to seven were seropositive at baseline.

Measured with immunoSEQ multiplex PCR; TCRdb has only the in-frame clones, and not every one. Counted here are about 150,000 clones, roughly nine tenths occurring once; the ten biggest clones make up 3.1%. The sample in question was peripheral blood, obtained on day 0 of AZD1222 vaccination. This TCR was recovered from an adult in good health. The chain links TRBV5-6 to TRBJ2-1; D gene ambiguous. This CDR3 is CASSYVTSYNEQFF. Written as DNA, the CDR3 is TGTGCCAGCAGCTACGTGACTTCCTACAATGAGCAGTTCTTC.